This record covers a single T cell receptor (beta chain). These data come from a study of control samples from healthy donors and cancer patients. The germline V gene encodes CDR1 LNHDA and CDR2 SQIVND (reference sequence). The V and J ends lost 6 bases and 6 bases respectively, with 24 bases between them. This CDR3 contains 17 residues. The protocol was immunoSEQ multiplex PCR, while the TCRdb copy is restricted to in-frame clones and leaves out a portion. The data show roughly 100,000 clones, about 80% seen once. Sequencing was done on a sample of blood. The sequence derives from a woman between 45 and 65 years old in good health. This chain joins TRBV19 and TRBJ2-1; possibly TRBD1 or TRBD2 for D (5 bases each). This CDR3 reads CASSIQTGTLEGNEQFF. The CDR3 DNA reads TGTGCCAGTAGCATACAAACCGGGACCCTTGAGGGCAATGAGCAGTTCTTC.